Presented here are 9 T cell receptor beta chains from one specimen sequenced in a study of T cell repertoires in cytomegalovirus infection. Antigens of these TCRs are unknown. Using its own MiXCR run on the reads, TCRdb lists one record per CDR3 protein. The sample yields more than 250,000 distinct CDR3 sequences, approximately 25% seen once. The material was cultured PBMCs, obtained from culture after CMV antigen stimulation. Receptors were obtained from a human donor in good health (CMV status not recorded). Some clones in this sample may be carry-over from other donors' samples.

V usage is TRBV28 and J usage is TRBJ2-3, with D tentatively TRBD1 or TRBD2 (5 bases each). Trimming pared 6 bases from V and 2 bases from J, leaving 18 bases between. CDR1 and CDR2 (germline): MDHEN, SYDVKM. The CDR3 covers 16 residues. The CDR3 region has the DNA TGTGCCAGCAGCAATTCTCCGGGACGGGACACAGATACGCAGTATTTT. Encoded protein: CASSNSPGRDTDTQYF.

This clonotype was detected ten times or more. The CDR3 here is CASSFGLAGFYEQYF. Written as DNA, the CDR3 is TGTGCCAGCAGTTTCGGACTAGCGGGATTCTACGAGCAGTACTTC. This chain links TRBV6-1 with TRBJ2-7, with 12 bases lining up with TRBD2. Trimming cost V 5 bases and J 3 bases; bases outside gene matches: 5. The V gene's germline CDR1 is MNHNS and CDR2 SASEGT. CDR3 size: 15 residues.

This clonotype was seen more than once but under ten times. The chain is built from TRBV6-1 and TRBJ1-1; TRBD1 matches 7 bases. The CDR3 sequence is 13 residues long. Germline values: CDR1 MNHNS, CDR2 SASEGT. The V segment lost 7 bases and the J segment 4 bases; nucleotides outside the gene matches: 6. CDR3 sequence: CASMLTGATEAFF. DNA of the CDR3: TGTGCCAGCATGCTAACAGGGGCCACTGAAGCTTTCTTT.

This chain uses TRBV6-2 or TRBV6-3 with TRBJ2-5; 10 bases agree with TRBD2. Trimming took 6 bases from V and 1 from J; bases not matched to a gene: 14. There are 18 residues in the CDR3. CDR1 is MNHEY, CDR2 SVGEGT, per germline. The CDR3 here is CASSPLTPGLAIQETQYF. DNA for the CDR3: TGTGCCAGCAGCCCTCTTACTCCGGGACTAGCGATCCAAGAGACCCAGTACTTC.

This clonotype was counted once. The chain combines TRBV14 with TRBJ1-1; D remains unclear. The CDR3 contains 13 residues. Trimming cost V 2 bases and J 4 bases, with 8 bases left between them. Germline assignment: CDR1 SGHDN and CDR2 FVKESK. In nucleotides, the CDR3 is TGTGCCAGCAGCCAACTCCGGGCCACTGAAGCTTTCTTT. It is translated as CASSQLRATEAFF.

The chain uses TRBV19 and TRBJ2-1; a possible D gene is TRBD2 (7 bases). V lost 2 bases to trimming and J lost 3 bases, with 11 bases between them. The length of the CDR3 is 15 residues. Germline V lookup: CDR1 LNHDA, CDR2 SQIVND (reference sequence). As DNA, the CDR3 is TGTGCCAGTAGTATACGGGGGGCCGACTACAATGAGCAGTTCTTC. It yields the protein CASSIRGADYNEQFF.

The chain joins TRBV19 to TRBJ2-7; D may correspond to TRBD1 or TRBD2 (5 bases each). Looked up from germline, CDR1 is LNHDA and CDR2 is SQIVND (reference sequence). This CDR3 region has 13 residues. The V end lost 5 bases, the J end lost 0 bases, and 8 bases lay between the germline ends. The CDR3 region is CASSVGDSYEQYV. CDR3 nucleotides: TGTGCCAGTAGTGTGGGGGACTCCTACGAGCAGTACGTC.

This clonotype showed up just a few times. The chain recombines TRBV24-1 with TRBJ2-3; possibly TRBD1 for D (6 bases). Germline loops: CDR1 KGHDR, CDR2 SFDVKD. Trimming took 5 bases from V and 1 from J, leaving 12 bases between them. This CDR3 comprises 15 residues. CDR3 DNA: TGTGCCACCAGTGTCGGTTACAGGGGCACAGATACGCAGTATTTT. It specifies CATSVGYRGTDTQYF.

This clonotype was observed a few times. The V call is TRBV27, the J call TRBJ2-7; D not resolved. The V end was cut by 3 bases, the J end by 6 bases, with 12 bases between. The CDR3 runs to 13 residues. CDR1 and CDR2 (germline): MNHEY, SMNVEV (reference sequence). The CDR3 protein is CASSFVGLSEQYV. CDR3 DNA: TGTGCCAGCAGTTTTGTTGGCCTGAGCGAGCAGTACGTC.